These 27 T cell receptor beta chains were all obtained from the same sample, sequenced in a study of shared clonotypes between healthy human individuals. Data came from immunoSEQ multiplex PCR; TCRdb stores just in-frame clones and leaves some out. In the table there are hundreds of thousands of clones, about 74% of which are singletons. Sequenced input: memory CD4+ T cells sorted from blood. Subset specified: CD45RA-negative fraction. These TCRs come from a woman between 25 and 40 years old in good health.

This clone was picked up a small number of times. The J gene is TRBJ1-5, the V gene TRBV2; D unclear. V lost 3 bases, J lost 6 bases, and 9 bases lay in between. This CDR3 is built from 13 residues. Germline V gives CDR1 SNHLY, CDR2 FYNNEI. The CDR3 protein is CASSEVQAQPQHF. The CDR3 DNA is TGTGCCAGCAGTGAGGTTCAGGCTCAGCCCCAGCATTTT.

In DNA form, the CDR3 reads TGTGCCAGCACCCCTCAGGTGGCGGACAGGGGGAAAAAACTGTTTTTT. Translated: CASTPQVADRGKKLFF. The chain has TRBV11-2 and TRBJ1-4; 10 nucleotides line up with TRBD1. Per germline, CDR1 SGHAT and CDR2 FQNNGV. The CDR3 has 16 amino acids. V was clipped by 7 bases and J by 9 bases; unmatched bases: 14.

The V gene is TRBV7-9, the J gene TRBJ2-6, with unresolved D. V lost 3 bases and J 0 bases, leaving 12 bases between the germline ends. Germline values: CDR1 SEHNR, CDR2 FQNEAQ (reference sequence). The CDR3 covers 17 residues. This CDR3 is CASSFRQSTSGANVLTF. In nucleotides, the CDR3 is TGTGCCAGCAGCTTCCGTCAGTCGACCTCTGGGGCCAACGTCCTGACTTTC.

The V and J genes are TRBV19 and TRBJ1-1; D is unresolved. The V end lost 9 bases, the J end lost 2 bases, and 10 bases lay between the germline ends. Looked up from germline, CDR1 is LNHDA and CDR2 is SQIVND (reference sequence). CDR3 length: 12 amino acids. The CDR3 DNA is TGTGCCAGCGACGGGCGAAACACTGAAGCTTTCTTT. As protein: CASDGRNTEAFF.

The table lists this clone with a count of one. The sample contains more than one DNA sequence encoding this CDR3. The chain combines TRBV19 with TRBJ2-3; D is unclear. CDR1 is LNHDA, CDR2 SQIVND, per germline (reference sequence). Between the trimmed V and J ends, which lost 6 bases and 0 bases, there was a span of 10 bases. This CDR3 spans 14 amino acids. The CDR3, as DNA: TGTGCCAGTAGAAAGGGCGGTAGCACAGATACGCAGTATTTT. It encodes CASRKGGSTDTQYF.

V is TRBV9 and J is TRBJ2-1, with 14 nucleotides matching TRBD2. The CDR3 has 16 residues. The V gene's germline CDR1 is SGDLS and CDR2 YYNGEE. V was clipped by 3 bases and J by 4 bases; unmatched bases: 3. The CDR3 DNA follows: TGTGCCAGCAGCGGCCGGACTAGCGGGGGGTACAATGAGCAGTTCTTC. This translates into CASSGRTSGGYNEQFF.

The rearrangement uses TRBV5-1 and TRBJ1-2; D is possibly TRBD1 (6 bases). Germline V gene sequence: CDR1 SGHRS, CDR2 YFSETQ. V dropped 3 bases and J dropped 5 bases, with 11 bases sitting between them. The CDR3 is 13 amino acids. The CDR3 bases are TGCGCCAGCAGCTCGACAGGCCGGTATGGCTACACCTTC. This gives the protein CASSSTGRYGYTF.

This CDR3 reads CASSLRFSYEQYF. The CDR3 DNA reads TGTGCCAGCAGCTTGCGTTTCTCCTACGAGCAGTACTTC. The chain links TRBV5-4 to TRBJ2-7, with D uncertain. V lost 1 base and J lost 0, with 5 bases in between. CDR1 and CDR2 from the germline V gene are SGHNT and YYREEE (reference sequence). The CDR3 runs to 13 residues.

On this clone: This sample includes further DNA sequences coding for the same CDR3. The V call is TRBV7-9, the J call TRBJ1-1; D is unresolved. Germline V gene lookup returns CDR1 SEHNR and CDR2 FQNEAQ (reference sequence). CDR3 length equals 13 residues. Trimming stripped 2 bases from V and 0 bases from J, with 4 bases between. CDR3 bases: TGTGCCAGCAGCTTAATGTTGAACACTGAAGCTTTCTTT. As protein: CASSLMLNTEAFF.

V usage is TRBV27 and J usage is TRBJ2-2, with 11 bases identical to TRBD2. Germline CDR1 and CDR2: MNHEY and SMNVEV (reference sequence). The CDR3 is made up of 18 amino acids. With 3 bases clipped from V and 7 bases from J, the junction kept 13 bases outside the gene matches. The CDR3 is CASSLPLTSGKGIGELFF. In nucleotides, the CDR3 is TGTGCCAGCAGTTTGCCGTTGACTAGCGGGAAAGGAATCGGGGAGCTGTTTTTT.

CDR3 region: CASLKANYGYTF. The CDR3 nucleotides read TGTGCCAGCCTTAAAGCTAACTATGGCTACACCTTC. The V call is TRBV2, the J call TRBJ1-2; D is ambiguous. V lost 8 bases and J lost 0, with 7 bases in between. The CDR3 is 12 amino acids. In germline, CDR1 is SNHLY, CDR2 FYNNEI.

The chain combines TRBV7-9 with TRBJ2-3; no definite D call. The CDR3 extends over 15 amino acids. V was shortened by 2 bases and J by 0 bases, with 9 bases between the two germline ends. CDR1 and CDR2 from the germline V gene are SEHNR and FQNEAQ (reference sequence). Written as DNA, the CDR3 is TGTGCCAGCAGCTTAAGGCGGTCTAGCACAGATACGCAGTATTTT. Encoded protein: CASSLRRSSTDTQYF.

This clone was picked up a small number of times. The V call is TRBV19, the J call TRBJ1-2; 7 positions match TRBD1. CDR1 LNHDA and CDR2 SQIVND come from the germline V gene (reference sequence). V trimming: 4 bases; J trimming: 1 base; junction bases outside the gene matches: 6. The CDR3 is made up of 15 amino acids. The CDR3 coding sequence is TGTGCCAGTAGTACGCCGGGACAGCTTAACTATGGCTACACCTTC. Its translation is CASSTPGQLNYGYTF.

The chain uses TRBV18 and TRBJ2-7; D possibly corresponds to TRBD2 (5 bases). CDR1 is KGHSH and CDR2 is LQKENI in the germline V gene. The CDR3 runs to 15 residues. Between the trimmed V and J ends, which lost 1 base and 3 bases, there was a span of 13 bases. The CDR3 DNA reads TGTGCCAGCTCACCACTTTCGCCCGGGATCTACGAGCAGTACTTC. Its protein is CASSPLSPGIYEQYF.

The chain links TRBV11-3 to TRBJ2-2; 9 bases are a match to TRBD2. V trimming: 5 bases; J trimming: 7 bases; junction bases outside the gene matches: 8. There are 15 residues in the CDR3. CDR1 SGHNT and CDR2 YENEEA come from the germline V gene. CDR3 nucleotide sequence: TGTGCCAGCAGCGCCATAGCGGGAGTGGGCGGGGAGCTGTTTTTT. It encodes CASSAIAGVGGELFF.

This clone was seen a handful of times. The chain recombines TRBV28 with TRBJ2-7; D gene ambiguous. The germline gives CDR1 MDHEN, CDR2 SYDVKM. The V gene lost 2 bases and the J gene lost 7 bases, with 12 bases spanning the gap. The CDR3 has 13 residues. The CDR3 nucleotides read TGTGCCAGCAGTTTAAACAGCCCCTGGGAGCAGTACTTC. This codes for CASSLNSPWEQYF.

The sample holds a few counts of this clone. The rearrangement uses TRBV7-2 and TRBJ1-6, with a possible D match to TRBD1 (5 bases). Per germline, CDR1 SGHTA and CDR2 FQGNSA. CDR3 length equals 11 residues. V was cut by 6 bases and J by 16 bases, with 13 bases left in between. CDR3 loop: CASRALGALHF. In nucleotides, the CDR3 is TGTGCCAGCAGGGCCCTAGGGGCGCTCCACTTT.

The CDR3 sequence: CASSQDRASGRAYEQYF. CDR3 nucleotides: TGTGCCAGCAGCCAAGATAGGGCTAGCGGGAGGGCCTACGAGCAGTACTTC. J is TRBJ2-7 and V is TRBV4-2; TRBD2 aligns across 12 bases. Germline values: CDR1 LGHNA, CDR2 YNFKEQ. The V segment lost 0 bases and the J segment 2 bases; nucleotides outside the gene matches: 5. This CDR3 is 17 amino acids long.

This clone was detected only once. The chain joins TRBV5-4 to TRBJ2-1, with a possible D match to TRBD1 (6 bases). Germline CDR1 and CDR2: SGHNT and YYREEE (reference sequence). This CDR3 is 14 amino acids long. The V and J ends lost 0 bases and 9 bases respectively, with 13 bases between them. CDR3 DNA: TGTGCCAGCAGCTTGGCGTCACAGGGTGGTGAGCAGTTCTTC. As protein: CASSLASQGGEQFF.

This clone was seen a single time. The J gene is TRBJ1-2, the V gene TRBV28; D perhaps matches TRBD1 (5 bases). The ends were cut back, 7 bases at V and 4 bases at J, with 16 bases in the middle. CDR3 length: 14 amino acids. Germline V lookup: CDR1 MDHEN, CDR2 SYDVKM. The DNA for the CDR3 is TGTGCCAGCACCATACCGGGGCTAGGCTATGGCTACACCTTC. It encodes CASTIPGLGYGYTF.

V gene TRBV18 combines with J gene TRBJ2-3; D is unresolved. This CDR3 has 17 residues. Germline V CDR1 and CDR2: KGHSH, LQKENI. The V end lost 4 bases, the J end lost 0 bases, and 17 bases lay between the germline ends. CDR3 sequence reads: CASSQNSRAVSTDTQYF. CDR3 in DNA: TGTGCCAGCTCACAGAATTCCCGAGCAGTGAGCACAGATACGCAGTATTTT.

This clone was seen just once. J is TRBJ1-2 and V is TRBV5-1, with TRBD1 matching over 8 bases. The CDR3 loop spans 15 amino acids. The V gene end was trimmed by 1 base and the J gene end by 2 bases; junction bases not matched to a gene: 4. Germline lookup yields CDR1 SGHRS and CDR2 YFSETQ. CDR3 in DNA: TGCGCCAGCAGCTTGTCCGGGACAGGAAACTATGGCTACACCTTC. Translating it yields CASSLSGTGNYGYTF.

The V gene is TRBV28, the J gene TRBJ2-2, with a tentative D call TRBD1 (6 bases). The V and J ends lost 2 bases and 6 bases respectively, with 13 bases between them. CDR3 size: 15 residues. Germline CDR1 reads MDHEN; CDR2 reads SYDVKM. CDR3 coding DNA: TGTGCCAGCAGTTTAGGGACATCACAAGCCGGGGAGCTGTTTTTT. It specifies CASSLGTSQAGELFF. Supplemented by reference TRBV28 and TRBJ2-2, the full variable domain reads DVKVTQSSRYLVKRTGEKVFLECVQDMDHENMFWYRQDPGLGLRLIYFSYDVKMKEKGDIPEGYSVSREKKERFSLILESASTNQTSMYLCASSLGTSQAGELFFGEGSRLTVL.

This chain joins TRBV7-9 and TRBJ1-3; D call uncertain. Germline values: CDR1 SEHNR, CDR2 FQNEAQ (reference sequence). This CDR3 has 18 residues. The V end was cut by 3 bases, the J end by 0 bases, with 18 bases between. CDR3 region: CASSFPRWPPHSGNTIYF. The CDR3 DNA reads as TGTGCCAGCAGCTTTCCCCGATGGCCCCCGCACTCTGGAAACACCATATATTTT.

This clone was seen a handful of times. V is TRBV27 and J is TRBJ2-1, with D possibly TRBD2 on 5 matching bases. Germline V gene data show CDR1 as MNHEY and CDR2 as SMNVEV (reference sequence). V lost 3 bases to trimming and J lost 12 bases, with 21 bases between them. The CDR3 totals 15 residues. The CDR3 nucleotides read TGTGCCAGCAGTTTCCAGACGGCGGGTACAATGACGCAGTTCTTC. It yields the protein CASSFQTAGTMTQFF.

A single count supports this clone. The rearrangement links TRBV25-1 to TRBJ1-4; 7 positions match TRBD1. Germline-derived CDR1 and CDR2 are MGHDK and SYGVNS. CDR3 size: 12 residues. J gave up 7 bases and V 10 bases, and 6 bases lay outside the gene matches. In DNA form, the CDR3 reads TGTGCCACCATTTACAGGGGTGAAAAACTGTTTTTT. Protein product: CATIYRGEKLFF.

The CDR3 DNA sequence: TGCAGCGCGACTGAAAACTATGGCTACACCTTC. It is translated as CSATENYGYTF. The chain is built from TRBV29-1 and TRBJ1-2; D is undetermined. The CDR3 extends over 11 amino acids. V lost 7 bases and J lost 2, with 8 bases in between. Germline CDR1 reads SQVTM; CDR2 reads ANQGSEA.